Included here is one TCR beta chain sequence, with context. Its antigen target is currently unknown. No base quality values were provided; no much bigger clone lies one nucleotide off. These data come from a study of blood T cell repertoires in COVID-19 (dated by TCRdb to between 2020 and 2021). For context, the study as a whole: Recovered participants in ImmuneRACE Cohort 3 were defined by two consecutive negative NP/OP PCR tests, clearance by a healthcare professional, or resolution of symptoms. HLA class I and class II types, where available, came from metadata supplied by the sample provider rather than from assay-based typing. Deeply sampled blood TCRbeta repertoires from subjects exposed to, actively infected with, or recovered from COVID-19 were included in the dataset. The repertoires were made available in a free public database intended to serve as a resource for research on the immune response to SARS-CoV-2. Samples were obtained from the ongoing ImmuneRACE study (first 160 participants) and from 950 to 1,500 subjects provided by 6 global collaborators. The sample metadata nearly always contained a de-identified subject ID, COVID-19 status, age in years and sex. The prospective study material was composed of cDNA or gDNA derived from T cells, B-cell-depleted T cells, or PBMCs. Samples covering the acute and convalescent phases of COVID-19 were provided by collaborators in the United States, Italy and Spain. Points the paper makes about the study in general: The amount of clinical and demographic metadata varied by source and participant and was provided uncurated.

TCRbeta CDR3 regions were amplified from genomic DNA by means of the immunoSEQ Assay, a bias-controlled multiplex PCR. Regarding the original processing steps: The number of nucleated cells in each sample was estimated by amplification of reference gene primers within the assay. To quantify the absolute abundance of each unique TCRbeta CDR3 rearrangement, sequence reads were collapsed and filtered. For each sample, productive Simpson clonality was calculated as the square root of Simpson's diversity index across productive rearrangements. TCRdb's version of the immuneACCESS table is confined to in-frame rearrangements and falls short of the full clone set. An unresolved V gene accounts for under half of the shortfall where checked; the remainder is of unknown origin. V, J and clone size are taken as reported in that table, and D and trimming were inferred from the DNA itself. The sample table lists about 230,000 clones, 80% to 90% of them with a count of one. The ten largest make up approximately 3.1% of the sample.

The germline V gene (reference sequence) yields LNHNV for CDR1 and YYDKDF for CDR2. Inclusive of the bounding cysteine and phenylalanine, the CDR3 is 16 residues long. Only the CDR3 DNA stays, 48 bases, in frame from base 1. The junction carries 14 bases between V and J, which are trimmed by 5 bases and 0 bases respectively. In the prospective study, participants were roughly 18 to 90 years old, resided in about two dozen geographic areas of the United States, and were enrolled through a virtual design. Cohort assignment in the prospective study relied on participant-reported clinical history from a screening survey and a study questionnaire. Mobile phlebotomists in the prospective study collected whole blood, serum and a nasopharyngeal or oropharyngeal swab from every participant. Prospective study participants could optionally give additional blood draws and questionnaires over an approximately 2-month period. Before DNA extraction, blood samples from the prospective study were shipped at room temperature or frozen.

Recombination connected TRBV15 to TRBJ1-3; the D gene is unclear. This receptor was taken from a woman aged 45-65 years in a cohort exposed to, infected with or recovered from COVID-19 (not recorded which). Sequencing input: PBMCs or T cells enriched from blood (not recorded which). The CDR3 here reads CATSQQWGASGNTIYF. The bases are TGTGCCACCAGCCAACAGTGGGGAGCCTCTGGAAACACCATATATTTT.